This T cell receptor (beta chain) was retrieved from a study of blood T cell repertoires in COVID-19. Overall study: Acute and convalescent COVID-19 samples came from the United States, Italy and Spain. T cells, B-cell-depleted T cells, or PBMCs supplied cDNA or gDNA.

In the authors' methods: Cell counts per sample came from amplifying reference gene primers. Method: immunoSEQ multiplex PCR; TCRdb's copy keeps in-frame clones and lacks some. V and J calls and clone size are those listed in that table; D and trimming were worked out from the DNA. Among a few hundred thousand clones listed, around four fifths were seen once. This clone is a singleton in its sample. CDR1 is ENHRY and CDR2 is SYGVKD in the germline V gene. The CDR3 loop spans 13 amino acids. V shed 8 bases and J 7 bases; nucleotides not matched to a gene: 6. The source material was peripheral blood. The V call is TRBV10-3, the J call TRBJ1-2; 11 bases align to TRBD1. This clonotype was obtained from an elderly woman with active or convalescent COVID-19. This CDR3 reads CAIATGTGGGYTF. The CDR3 bases are TGTGCCATCGCTACCGGGACAGGGGGTGGCTACACCTTC.